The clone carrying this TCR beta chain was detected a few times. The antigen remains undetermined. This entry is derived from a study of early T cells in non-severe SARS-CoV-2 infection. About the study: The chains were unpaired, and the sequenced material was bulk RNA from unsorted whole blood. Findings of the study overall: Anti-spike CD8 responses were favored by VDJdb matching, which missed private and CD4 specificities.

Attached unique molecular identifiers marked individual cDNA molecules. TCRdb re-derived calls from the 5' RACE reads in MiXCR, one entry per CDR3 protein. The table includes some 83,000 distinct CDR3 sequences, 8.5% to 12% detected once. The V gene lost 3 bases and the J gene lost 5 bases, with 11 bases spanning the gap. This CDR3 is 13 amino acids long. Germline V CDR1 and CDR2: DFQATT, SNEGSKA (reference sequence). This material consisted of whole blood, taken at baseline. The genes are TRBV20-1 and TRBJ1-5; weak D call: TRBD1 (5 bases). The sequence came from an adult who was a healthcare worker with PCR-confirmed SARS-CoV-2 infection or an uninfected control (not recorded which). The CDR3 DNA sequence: TGCAGTGCTAGCCGGGGCGACGATCAGCCCCAGCATTTT. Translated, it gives CSASRGDDQPQHF.